The rows below give T cell receptor beta chains drawn from one sample of a study of a mutant IDH1 vaccine in newly diagnosed glioma. Here immunoSEQ multiplex PCR was the method, and the copy in TCRdb shows in-frame clones only, minus some. The table shows around 50,000 clones, with around 60% occurring only once. For these TCRs, the target antigens are not known. Material: peripheral blood mononuclear cells (PBMCs), obtained from a glioma patient whose treatment included an IDH1 peptide vaccine. The receptors shown here come from a man in his forties or fifties with glioma. Some clones in this sample may be carry-over from other donors' samples. Each CDR3 is given with its conserved first and last residue. A D gene is named only where the DNA matches it firmly. Only some rows state a clone size, as once, few, many or a class for expanded clones.

d_gene | j_gene | abundance | v_gene | len | CDR3nt | CDR3aa
NA | TRBJ1-6 | NA | TRBV6-6 | 13 | TGTGCCAGCAGCTTTATCATTAATTCACCCCTCCACTTT | CASSFIINSPLHF
NA | TRBJ2-2 | NA | TRBV27 | 12 | TGTGCCAGCAGTTTCCAGACCGGGGAGCTGTTTTTT | CASSFQTGELFF
NA | TRBJ1-5 | once | TRBV30 | 14 | TGTGCCTGGAGGGGGGGGGCGGAGAATCAGCCCCAGCATTTT | CAWRGGAENQPQHF
NA | TRBJ2-7 | few | TRBV13 | 15 | TGTGCCAGCAGCTTAGGCGGGGTTAGCTCCTACGAGCAGTACTTC | CASSLGGVSSYEQYF
TRBD1 | TRBJ1-1 | NA | TRBV7-8 | 16 | TGTGCCAGCAGTCCCTTTAGACAGGGCCCAAACACTGAAGCTTTCTTT | CASSPFRQGPNTEAFF
TRBD2 | TRBJ2-5 | few | TRBV29-1 | 13 | TGCAGCGTTGGGGCGGTAGCGGGAGATACCCAGTACTTC | CSVGAVAGDTQYF
NA | TRBJ1-1 | NA | TRBV29-1 | 11 | TGCAGCGTTGAGAGGGGGGCTGAAGCTTTCTTT | CSVERGAEAFF
NA | TRBJ2-5 | few | TRBV7-6 | 14 | TGTGCCAGCAGCTTAGATCGGGGCCAGGGGACCCAGTACTTC | CASSLDRGQGTQYF
NA | TRBJ2-7 | NA | TRBV11-2 | 12 | TGTGCCAGCAGCTCCAACCCGGACGAGCAGTACTTC | CASSSNPDEQYF
NA | TRBJ1-2 | NA | TRBV18 | 15 | TGTGCCAGCTCACCCGGAGGGGTTGGGAACTATGGCTACACCTTC | CASSPGGVGNYGYTF
NA | TRBJ1-1 | NA | TRBV10-3 | 12 | TGTGCCATCAGTGAGTCTTCCAAGGCGGCTTTCTTT | CAISESSKAAFF
TRBD1 | TRBJ2-7 | NA | TRBV5-4 | 12 | TGTGCCAGCAGCTTGGCGGGACAGGGGAAACACTTC | CASSLAGQGKHF
NA | TRBJ2-3 | NA | TRBV15 | 16 | TGTGCCACCAGCACTTCCTTAGGGGATAGCACAGATACGCAGTATTTT | CATSTSLGDSTDTQYF
NA | TRBJ1-2 | NA | TRBV5-1 | 14 | TGCGCCAGCAGCTTGGCCGACGGTCCCTATGGCTACACCTTC | CASSLADGPYGYTF
NA | TRBJ1-6 | NA | TRBV4-1 | 14 | TGCGCCAGCAGCCAAGTCAACCAAGGCTCACCCCTCCACTTT | CASSQVNQGSPLHF
NA | TRBJ1-2 | NA | TRBV29-1 | 11 | TGCAGCGGCTACGATAACTATGGCTACACCTTC | CSGYDNYGYTF
NA | TRBJ1-6 | NA | TRBV6-5 | 13 | TGTGCCAGCAGTTCGGCCTATAATTCACCCCTCCACTTT | CASSSAYNSPLHF
TRBD2 | TRBJ2-1 | NA | TRBV7-9 | 15 | TGTGCCAGCAGCCCCGGACTAGCGTTGGACAATGAGCAGTTCTTC | CASSPGLALDNEQFF
NA | TRBJ1-1 | NA | TRBV5-1 | 13 | TGCGCCAGCAGCCCGCCGGGCGGCACTGAAGCTTTCTTT | CASSPPGGTEAFF
NA | TRBJ1-2 | NA | TRBV7-9 | 13 | TGTGCCAGCAGCCCGCGGCTCGACTATGGCTACACCTTC | CASSPRLDYGYTF
TRBD2 | TRBJ2-5 | NA | TRBV6-5 | 13 | TGTGCCAGCAGTTTCGGGGGGGAAGAGACCCAGTACTTC | CASSFGGEETQYF
NA | TRBJ1-3 | NA | TRBV4-2 | 16 | TGTGCCAGCAGCCATGCCGACGGCGTCTCTGGAAACACCATATATTTT | CASSHADGVSGNTIYF
NA | TRBJ1-1 | once | TRBV30 | 15 | TGTGCCTGGAGTGCCCTCCGGGACCTCGGCACTGAAGCTTTCTTT | CAWSALRDLGTEAFF
NA | TRBJ1-2 | NA | TRBV11-2 | 15 | TGTGCCAGCAGCTTAGAACGCCGGGGGAACTATGGCTACACCTTC | CASSLERRGNYGYTF
NA | TRBJ2-1 | NA | TRBV2 | 12 | TGTGCCAGCAGCCCCGGGACTCCCTTTGAGTTCTTC | CASSPGTPFEFF
NA | TRBJ1-1 | NA | TRBV4-1 | 13 | TGCGCCAGCAGCCAACCAGGACAGCCTGAAGCTTTCTTT | CASSQPGQPEAFF
TRBD2 | TRBJ2-4 | NA | TRBV7-2 | 16 | TGTGCCAGCAGCGCACGCGGGGGGCGGTCCAAAAACATTCAGTACTTC | CASSARGGRSKNIQYF
TRBD1 | TRBJ1-2 | once | TRBV6-5 | 14 | TGTGCCAGCAGTTTCGGGACAGGGGGCGGCGGCTACACCTTC | CASSFGTGGGGYTF